The 10 T cell receptor beta chains in this list originate from one sample, sequenced in a study of CD8 T cells in ankylosing spondylitis. TCRdb called the 5' RACE reads again in MiXCR, with one record for every CDR3 protein. The profile shows fewer than 80,000 distinct CDR3 sequences, approximately 5% of them singletons. Sequenced: blood, either unsorted or a sorted T cell fraction (not recorded which). All receptors come from a male donor with ankylosing spondylitis or in good health (not recorded which).

V usage is TRBV12-3 or TRBV12-4 and J usage is TRBJ1-6; a possible D gene is TRBD1 (6 bases). CDR3 size: 18 residues. Trimming took 11 bases from V and 5 from J, leaving 28 bases between them. CDR3 nucleotide sequence: TGTGCCCTCAGTTTAACCGGGAATCCGGGGGGCAATAATTCACCCCTCCACTTT. Translation: CALSLTGNPGGNNSPLHF.

This clonotype was counted at least ten times. The chain carries TRBV5-1 and TRBJ2-5, with unresolved D. This CDR3 has 13 residues. Germline CDR1 reads SGHRS; CDR2 reads YFSETQ. Trimming took 1 base from V and 4 from J, leaving 8 bases between them. The CDR3 DNA reads TGCGCCAGCAGCTTGTGGGTCGGAGAGACCCAGTACTTC. This codes for CASSLWVGETQYF. Combining the CDR3 with reference TRBV5-1 and TRBJ2-5 gives the whole variable domain KAGVTQTPRYLIKTRGQQVTLSCSPISGHRSVSWYQQTPGQGLQFLFEYFSETQRNKGNFPGRFSGRQFSNSRSEMNVSTLELGDSALYLCASSLWVGETQYFGPGTRLLVL.

This clonotype came up many times. The chain uses TRBV7-3 and TRBJ2-7, with D unresolved. Trimming shortened V by 5 bases and J by 5 bases, and 25 bases separated the two germline ends. Germline CDR1 and CDR2: SGHTA and FQGTGA. The CDR3 is 17 residues long. CDR3 loop: CASSLLTPDAANNEQYF. In nucleotides, the CDR3 is TGTGCCAGCAGCCTCCTAACCCCGGATGCAGCTAATAACGAGCAGTACTTC.

This clonotype was seen at least ten times. The genes are TRBV15 and TRBJ1-6; no firm D call. The CDR3 is 13 amino acids. The V and J ends lost 0 bases and 5 bases respectively, with 2 bases between them. CDR1 is LNHNV and CDR2 is YYDKDF in the germline V gene (reference sequence). This CDR3 is CATSRDHNSPLHF. CDR3 coding DNA: TGTGCCACCAGCAGAGATCATAATTCACCCCTCCACTTT.

The chain has TRBV6-2 or TRBV6-3 and TRBJ1-3; 9 bases are a match to TRBD1. Germline trimming cut 10 bases from V and 0 bases from J; bases unmatched to any gene: 13. The CDR3 covers 17 residues. The V gene's germline CDR1 is MNHEY and CDR2 SVGEGT. CDR3 bases: TGTGCCACCTCCACTCGAGGACAGGGGAGCTCTGGAAACACCATATATTTT. Amino acids: CATSTRGQGSSGNTIYF.

This clonotype was observed many times. The chain combines TRBV4-1 with TRBJ2-7; D gene unclear. Germline assignment: CDR1 MGHRA and CDR2 YSYEKL. The CDR3 totals 17 residues. V shed 1 base and J shed 5 bases, with 21 bases lying between them. The CDR3 is CASSQVFPLGARNEQYF. For the CDR3, the DNA is TGCGCCAGCAGCCAAGTTTTTCCCCTAGGAGCTAGGAACGAGCAGTACTTC.

This clonotype was counted at least ten times. The V and J genes are TRBV3-1 and TRBJ1-3; a weak D match, TRBD1 (6 bases). The CDR3 sequence is 16 residues long. Trimming shortened V by 1 base and J by 2 bases, and 12 bases separated the two germline ends. Per the germline V gene, CDR1 is LGHDT and CDR2 is YNNKEL (reference sequence). CDR3 loop: CASSQGGPGPGNTIYF. CDR3 in DNA: TGTGCCAGCAGCCAAGGGGGGCCGGGGCCTGGAAACACCATATATTTT.

This clonotype was seen ten or more times. The gene calls are TRBV5-1 and TRBJ1-2; 9 bases are shared with TRBD1. V trimming: 0 bases; J trimming: 14 bases; junction bases outside the gene matches: 5. Germline-derived CDR1 and CDR2 are SGHRS and YFSETQ. The CDR3 is made up of 12 amino acids. CDR3 sequence reads: CASSLGDRGTTF. The CDR3 DNA follows: TGCGCCAGCAGCTTGGGTGACAGGGGGACGACCTTC.

This clonotype was counted ten times or more. The chain is built from TRBV11-2 and TRBJ1-1; D might be TRBD1 (6 bases). V was cut by 5 bases and J by 0 bases, with 7 bases left in between. The CDR3 spans 13 residues. CDR1 and CDR2 from the germline V gene are SGHAT and FQNNGV. As DNA, the CDR3 is TGTGCCAGCAGCAGGACAGTGAACACTGAAGCTTTCTTT. It specifies CASSRTVNTEAFF.

This clonotype was seen repeatedly, ten times or more. The chain joins TRBV28 to TRBJ1-4; D is unresolved. V was trimmed by 8 bases and J by 5 bases, leaving 12 bases between them. The CDR3 is 13 residues long. CDR1 is MDHEN and CDR2 is SYDVKM in the germline V gene. The CDR3 protein is CASGDGLNEKLFF. In nucleotides, the CDR3 is TGTGCCAGCGGTGATGGTCTAAATGAAAAACTGTTTTTT.